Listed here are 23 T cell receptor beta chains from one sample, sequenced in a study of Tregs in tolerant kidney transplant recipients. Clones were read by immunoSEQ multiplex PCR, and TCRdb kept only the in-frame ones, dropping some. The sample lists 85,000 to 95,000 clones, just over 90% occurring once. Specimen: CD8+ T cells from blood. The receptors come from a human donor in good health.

Here the CDR3 DNA reads TGTGCCAGAGGACAGGTCGGGAAATGGGTTTCTAACTATGGCTACACCTTC. Protein sequence: CARGQVGKWVSNYGYTF. This chain uses TRBV6-7 with TRBJ1-2; 7 bases fit TRBD1. TRBV6-7 is labeled an ORF, and its function is uncertain. J lost 0 bases, V lost 9 bases, and 16 bases had no gene match. This CDR3 comprises 17 residues.

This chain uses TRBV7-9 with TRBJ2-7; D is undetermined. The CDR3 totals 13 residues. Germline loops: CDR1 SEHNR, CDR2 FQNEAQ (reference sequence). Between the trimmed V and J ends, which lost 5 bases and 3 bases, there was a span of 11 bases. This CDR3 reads CASSAKTSYEQYF. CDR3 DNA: TGTGCCAGCAGCGCCAAGACAAGCTACGAGCAGTACTTC.

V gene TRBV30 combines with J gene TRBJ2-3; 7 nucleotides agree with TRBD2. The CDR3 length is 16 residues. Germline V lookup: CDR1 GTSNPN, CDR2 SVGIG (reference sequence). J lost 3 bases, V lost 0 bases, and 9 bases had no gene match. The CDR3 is CAWSVRGRARTDTQYF. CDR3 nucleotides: TGTGCCTGGAGTGTACGAGGGAGGGCCCGGACAGATACGCAGTATTTT.

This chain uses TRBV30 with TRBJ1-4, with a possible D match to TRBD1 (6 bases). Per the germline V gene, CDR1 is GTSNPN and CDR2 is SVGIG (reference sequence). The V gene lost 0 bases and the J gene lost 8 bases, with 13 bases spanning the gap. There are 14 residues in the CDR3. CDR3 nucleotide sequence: TGTGCCTGGAGTGTTGTAGGGGGTCAAGAAAAACTGTTTTTT. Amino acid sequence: CAWSVVGGQEKLFF.

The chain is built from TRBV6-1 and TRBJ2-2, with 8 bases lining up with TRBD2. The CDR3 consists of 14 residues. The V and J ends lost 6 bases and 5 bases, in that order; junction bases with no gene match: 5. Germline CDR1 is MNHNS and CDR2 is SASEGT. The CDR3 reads CASRAGVGTGELFF. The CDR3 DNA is TGTGCCAGCAGAGCGGGAGTAGGTACCGGGGAGCTGTTTTTT.

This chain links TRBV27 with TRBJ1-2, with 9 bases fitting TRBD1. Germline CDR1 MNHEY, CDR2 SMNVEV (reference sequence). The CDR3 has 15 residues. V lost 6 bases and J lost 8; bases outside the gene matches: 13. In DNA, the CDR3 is TGTGCCAGCAGGCCAGGGGCGGGACAGGGAGGCGGCTACACCTTC. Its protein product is CASRPGAGQGGGYTF.

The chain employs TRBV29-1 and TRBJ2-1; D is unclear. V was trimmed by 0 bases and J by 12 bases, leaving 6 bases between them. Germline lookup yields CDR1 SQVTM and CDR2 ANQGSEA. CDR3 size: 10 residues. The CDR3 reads CSVEDMWQFF. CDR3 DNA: TGCAGCGTTGAAGATATGTGGCAGTTCTTC.

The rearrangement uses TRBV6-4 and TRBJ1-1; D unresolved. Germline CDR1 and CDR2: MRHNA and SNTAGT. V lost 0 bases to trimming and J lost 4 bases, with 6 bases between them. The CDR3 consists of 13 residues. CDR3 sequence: CASSDSASTEAFF. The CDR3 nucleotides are TGTGCCAGCAGTGACTCCGCGTCCACTGAAGCTTTCTTT.

The chain's CDR3 is CASSFGTGKTGELFF. The CDR3 DNA reads as TGTGCCAGCAGCTTTGGGACAGGGAAAACCGGGGAGCTGTTTTTT. The rearrangement uses TRBV5-4 and TRBJ2-2, with 9 bases fitting TRBD1. J gave up 5 bases and V 2 bases, and 4 bases lay outside the gene matches. Per the germline V gene, CDR1 is SGHNT and CDR2 is YYREEE (reference sequence). CDR3 length: 15 amino acids.

CDR3 bases: TGTGCCTGGGGGGGGATTGGGAGCCCACATGAAAAACTGTTTTTT. Amino acid sequence: CAWGGIGSPHEKLFF. This chain uses TRBV30 with TRBJ1-4; D possibly corresponds to TRBD1 (5 bases). The CDR3 contains 15 residues. V lost 5 bases and J lost 6, with 19 bases in between. Germline lookup yields CDR1 GTSNPN and CDR2 SVGIG (reference sequence).

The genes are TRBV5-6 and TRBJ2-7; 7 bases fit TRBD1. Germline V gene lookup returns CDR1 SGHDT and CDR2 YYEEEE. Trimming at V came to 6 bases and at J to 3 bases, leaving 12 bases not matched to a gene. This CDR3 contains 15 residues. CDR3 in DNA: TGTGCCAGCACGCCCCGGGACAGCATCTACTACGAGCAGTACTTC. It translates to CASTPRDSIYYEQYF. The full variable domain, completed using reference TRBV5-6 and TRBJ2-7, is DAGVTQSPTHLIKTRGQQVTLRCSPKSGHDTVSWYQQALGQGPQFIFQYYEEEERQRGNFPDRFSGHQFPNYSSELNVNALLLGDSALYLCASTPRDSIYYEQYFGPGTRLTVT.

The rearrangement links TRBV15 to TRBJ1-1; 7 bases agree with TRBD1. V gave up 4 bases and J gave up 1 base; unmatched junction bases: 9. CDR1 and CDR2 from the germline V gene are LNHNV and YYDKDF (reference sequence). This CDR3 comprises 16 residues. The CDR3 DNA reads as TGTGCCACCAGCACCGGGACAGTAATAGGGAACACTGAAGCTTTCTTT. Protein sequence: CATSTGTVIGNTEAFF.

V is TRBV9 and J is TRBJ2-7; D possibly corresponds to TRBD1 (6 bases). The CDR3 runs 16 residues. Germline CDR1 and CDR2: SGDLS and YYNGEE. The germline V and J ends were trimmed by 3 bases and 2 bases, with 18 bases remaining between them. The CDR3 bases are TGTGCCAGCAGCGCCTCGTCCGACAGGCCGGCCTACGAGCAGTACTTC. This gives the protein CASSASSDRPAYEQYF.

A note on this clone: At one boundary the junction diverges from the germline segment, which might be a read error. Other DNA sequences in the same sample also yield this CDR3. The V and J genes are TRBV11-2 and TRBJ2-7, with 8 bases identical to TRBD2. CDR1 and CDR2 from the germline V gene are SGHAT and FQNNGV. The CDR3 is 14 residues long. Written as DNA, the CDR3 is TGTGCCAGCAGCTCGGGACTAGGGGGTTACGAACAGTACTTC. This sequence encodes CASSSGLGGYEQYF.

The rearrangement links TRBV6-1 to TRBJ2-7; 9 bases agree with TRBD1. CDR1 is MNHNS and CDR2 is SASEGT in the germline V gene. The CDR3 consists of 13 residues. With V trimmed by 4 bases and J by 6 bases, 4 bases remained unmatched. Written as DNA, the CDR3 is TGTGCCAGCAGTGCCGGGACAGGGAGCGAGCAGTACTTC. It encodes CASSAGTGSEQYF.

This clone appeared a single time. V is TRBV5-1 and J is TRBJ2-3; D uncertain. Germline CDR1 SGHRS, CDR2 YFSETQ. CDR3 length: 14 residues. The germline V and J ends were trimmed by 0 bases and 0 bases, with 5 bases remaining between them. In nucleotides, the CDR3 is TGCGCCAGCAGCTTGGTTAGTAGCACAGATACGCAGTATTTT. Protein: CASSLVSSTDTQYF.

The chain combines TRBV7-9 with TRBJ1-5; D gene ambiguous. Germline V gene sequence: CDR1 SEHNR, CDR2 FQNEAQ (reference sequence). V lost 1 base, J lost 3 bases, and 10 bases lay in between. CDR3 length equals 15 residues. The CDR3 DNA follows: TGTGCCAGCAGCTTAGAGGGCGGCATCAATCAGCCCCAGCATTTT. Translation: CASSLEGGINQPQHF.

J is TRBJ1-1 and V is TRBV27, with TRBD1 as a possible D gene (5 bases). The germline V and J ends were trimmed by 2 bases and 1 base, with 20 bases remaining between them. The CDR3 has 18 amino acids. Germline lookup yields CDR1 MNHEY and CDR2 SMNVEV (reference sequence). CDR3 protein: CASSLIVTGVMANTEAFF. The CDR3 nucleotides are TGTGCCAGCAGTTTAATAGTAACGGGGGTAATGGCGAACACTGAAGCTTTCTTT.

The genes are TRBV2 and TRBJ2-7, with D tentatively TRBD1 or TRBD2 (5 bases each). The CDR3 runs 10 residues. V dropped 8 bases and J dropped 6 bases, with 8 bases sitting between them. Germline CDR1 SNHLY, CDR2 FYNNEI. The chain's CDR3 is CASGGREQYF. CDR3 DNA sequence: TGTGCCAGCGGGGGTCGCGAGCAGTACTTC.

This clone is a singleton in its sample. This CDR3 reads CAWGLGLAGSYNEQFF. In nucleotides, the CDR3 is TGTGCCTGGGGCCTCGGACTAGCGGGCTCCTACAATGAGCAGTTCTTC. This chain links TRBV30 with TRBJ2-1; TRBD2 agrees at 11 bases. CDR3 length: 16 amino acids. Unmatched junction bases numbered 6, after V lost 5 bases and J lost 0 bases. Germline V gives CDR1 GTSNPN, CDR2 SVGIG (reference sequence).

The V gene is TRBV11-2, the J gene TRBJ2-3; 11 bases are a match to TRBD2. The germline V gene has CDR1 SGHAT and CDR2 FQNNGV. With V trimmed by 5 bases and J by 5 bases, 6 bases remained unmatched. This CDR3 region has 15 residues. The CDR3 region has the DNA TGTGCCAGCAGCGCTACTAGCGGGGGAGAAGATACGCAGTATTTT. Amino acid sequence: CASSATSGGEDTQYF.

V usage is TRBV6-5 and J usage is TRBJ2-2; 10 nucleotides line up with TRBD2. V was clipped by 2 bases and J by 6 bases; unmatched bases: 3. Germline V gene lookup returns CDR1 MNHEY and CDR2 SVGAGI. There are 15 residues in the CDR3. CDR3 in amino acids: CASSYLAGVAGELFF. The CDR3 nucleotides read TGTGCCAGCAGTTACCTAGCGGGAGTGGCCGGGGAGCTGTTTTTT.

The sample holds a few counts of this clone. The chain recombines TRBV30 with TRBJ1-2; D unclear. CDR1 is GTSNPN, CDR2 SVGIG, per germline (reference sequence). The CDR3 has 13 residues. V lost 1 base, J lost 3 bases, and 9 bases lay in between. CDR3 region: CAWSGGRYYGYTF. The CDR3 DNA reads TGTGCCTGGAGTGGCGGCAGGTACTATGGCTACACCTTC. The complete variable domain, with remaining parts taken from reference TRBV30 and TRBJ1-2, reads SQTIHQWPATLVQPVGSPLSLECTVEGTSNPNLYWYRQAAGRGLQLLFYSVGIGQISSEVPQNLSASRPQDRQFILSSKKLLLSDSGFYLCAWSGGRYYGYTFGSGTRLTVV.